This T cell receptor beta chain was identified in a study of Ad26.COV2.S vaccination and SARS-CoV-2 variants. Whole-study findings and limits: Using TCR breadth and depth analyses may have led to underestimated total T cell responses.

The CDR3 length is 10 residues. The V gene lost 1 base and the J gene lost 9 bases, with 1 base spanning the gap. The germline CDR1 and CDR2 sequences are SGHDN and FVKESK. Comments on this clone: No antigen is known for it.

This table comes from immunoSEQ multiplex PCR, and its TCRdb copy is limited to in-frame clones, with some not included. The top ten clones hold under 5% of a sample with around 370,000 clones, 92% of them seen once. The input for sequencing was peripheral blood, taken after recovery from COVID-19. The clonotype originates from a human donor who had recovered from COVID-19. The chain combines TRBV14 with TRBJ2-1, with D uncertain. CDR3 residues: CASSQGEQFF. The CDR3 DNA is TGTGCCAGCAGCCAAGGTGAGCAGTTCTTC.